These T cell receptor beta chains were read from a single sample in a study of CD8+ T cells in alopecia areata. Sequencing was performed with immunoSEQ multiplex PCR; in TCRdb, only in-frame clones are kept and a portion is missing. This table has 190,000 or so clones, about three fifths appearing once. The input for sequencing was CD4+ T cells sorted from blood, taken at week 24, from a patient treated with tofacitinib. Receptor source: a human donor with alopecia areata. CDR3s leave out the opening cysteine and the closing phenylalanine or tryptophan. The order of the fields is clone size, J gene, V gene, CDR3 protein. A row's size may be missing; if present it is once, few, many or a size class.

-	TRBJ2-4	TRBV7-3	ASSDDNRNIQY
-	TRBJ2-1	TRBV27	ASSVWNEQF
-	TRBJ1-1	TRBV7-7	ASSAGPNTEAF
-	TRBJ1-3	TRBV30	AWERGQAGNTIY
-	TRBJ2-1	TRBV5-1	ASSLEASDEQF
-	TRBJ1-3	TRBV30	AWSAGPGNTIY
-	TRBJ1-2	TRBV27	ASSQLGTGYGYT
few	TRBJ2-5	TRBV2	ASSEPGGQETQY
-	TRBJ2-5	TRBV2	ASKPTSGGGFETQY
few	TRBJ1-5	TRBV7-9	ASSLEFQPQH
-	TRBJ1-5	TRBV2	ASSPTGSQPQH
few	TRBJ2-3	TRBV29-1	SVDGQGTDTQY
-	TRBJ1-5	TRBV9	ASGKGDGNQPQH
-	TRBJ2-2	TRBV20-1	SASRAWELF
-	TRBJ2-4	TRBV19	ASSNRQGVARENIQY
-	TRBJ2-3	TRBV27	ASSDTGYGTDTQY
-	TRBJ2-2	TRBV28	ARNGDRGPDVGELF
-	TRBJ2-5	TRBV7-9	ASSYIGGETQY
-	TRBJ2-3	TRBV7-9	ASSMGSADTQY
-	TRBJ2-3	TRBV7-2	ASSKQASEWDTQY
few	TRBJ2-1	TRBV28	ASKPGDSYNEQF
-	TRBJ2-1	TRBV25-1	ASSEGLLAGSYNEQF
-	TRBJ1-4	TRBV27	ASSLRGGGREKLF
-	TRBJ2-2	TRBV29-1	SVGYTGELF
-	TRBJ1-6	TRBV7-3	ASSSTGTGDSPLH
-	TRBJ2-5	TRBV29-1	SVVRSGSRGETQY